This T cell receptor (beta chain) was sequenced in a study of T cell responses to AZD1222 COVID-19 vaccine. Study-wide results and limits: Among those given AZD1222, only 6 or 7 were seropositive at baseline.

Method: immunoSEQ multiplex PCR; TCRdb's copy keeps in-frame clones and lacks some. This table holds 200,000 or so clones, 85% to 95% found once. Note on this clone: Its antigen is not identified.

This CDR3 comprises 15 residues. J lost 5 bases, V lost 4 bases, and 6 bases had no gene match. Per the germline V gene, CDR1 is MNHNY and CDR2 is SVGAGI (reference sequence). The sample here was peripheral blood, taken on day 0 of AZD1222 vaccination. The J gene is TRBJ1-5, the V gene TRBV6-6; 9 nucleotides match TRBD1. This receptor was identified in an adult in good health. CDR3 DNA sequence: TGTGCCAGCAGTTTCCGACAGGGGGAAGATCAGCCCCAGCATTTT. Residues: CASSFRQGEDQPQHF.